This T cell receptor (beta chain) emerged from a study of CD4 T cells in relation to SARS-CoV-2 and coronaviruses. Libraries were prepared by immunoSEQ multiplex PCR; TCRdb keeps only in-frame clonotypes and omits some of them. The table records some 27,000 clones, around two thirds of them present only once. V shed 7 bases and J 2 bases; nucleotides not matched to a gene: 7. CDR1 and CDR2 from the germline V gene are SGHTA and FQGNSA. CDR3 length: 15 residues. Concerning this clone itself: Antigen specificity is unknown.

Before the COVID-19 pandemic, during about 2011-2019, CD4+ T cells were taken from unexposed donors. The cells were cultured for about 10 days before CD4+ T cells were isolated. Unexposed-donor CD4+ T cells were probed with SARS-CoV-2 S/N and four cold-coronavirus spikes, cells permitting. The source is a human donor in good health. The chain is built from TRBV7-2 and TRBJ2-5; 10 bases are shared with TRBD2. The sequenced material came from CD4+ T cells from PBMCs, cultured in vitro. CDR3 DNA sequence: TGTGCCAGCACTTACAGCGGGGGGGGGCAAGAGACCCAGTACTTC. Translated: CASTYSGGGQETQYF.